These 6 T cell receptor beta chains were sequenced from one sample in a study of blood T cell repertoires in COVID-19. Sequenced by immunoSEQ multiplex PCR; TCRdb stores in-frame clones only, minus some. The table shows some 150,000 clones, with approximately 80% occurring only once. Sequencing input: peripheral blood. The receptor set was obtained from a human donor in a cohort sampled during active COVID-19.

The chain joins TRBV24-1 to TRBJ2-1; 7 nucleotides align to TRBD1. Germline trimming cut 7 bases from V and 9 bases from J; bases unmatched to any gene: 11. This CDR3 region has 14 residues. Germline loops: CDR1 KGHDR, CDR2 SFDVKD. This chain's CDR3 is CATSDRVGGLEQFF. The CDR3 region has the DNA TGTGCCACCAGCGACAGGGTAGGGGGTCTTGAGCAGTTCTTC.

The chain uses TRBV21-1 and TRBJ2-1; the table calls TRBD2, which could not be checked here. TRBV21-1 is listed as a pseudogene. This CDR3 has 16 residues. The CDR3 DNA is TGTGCCAGCAGCCCTACTTTAGCGTGCTCCTACAATGAGCAGTTCTTC. Translation: CASSPTLACSYNEQFF.

The chain has TRBV7-9 and TRBJ1-1, with TRBD1 matching over 7 bases. The CDR3 has 15 amino acids. V was pared by 5 bases and J by 3 bases, with 9 bases of the junction left unmatched. Germline V gene sequence: CDR1 SEHNR, CDR2 FQNEAQ (reference sequence). CDR3 DNA: TGTGCCAGCAGCCTACAGGGGTTGAGGGACACTGAAGCTTTCTTT. Its translation is CASSLQGLRDTEAFF.

Turning to this clone: An end of the junction differs from the germline gene, which may be a read error. The V gene is TRBV7-2, the J gene TRBJ1-6; 7 bases map to TRBD1. The CDR3 spans 15 residues. Per the germline V gene, CDR1 is SGHTA and CDR2 is FQGNSA. CDR3: CASSLEYAGQRTVYF. DNA for the CDR3: TGTGCCAGCAGCTTAGAGTACGCGGGACAGCGGACAGTATACTTT.

This clone was picked up a small number of times. The gene calls are TRBV27 and TRBJ2-1, with 12 bases that match TRBD2. CDR3 size: 16 residues. Trimming at V came to 4 bases and at J to 13 bases, leaving 14 bases not matched to a gene. Germline V gene data show CDR1 as MNHEY and CDR2 as SMNVEV (reference sequence). The CDR3 reads CASSSGLAGIASSQFF. CDR3 nucleotides: TGTGCCAGCAGTTCCGGACTAGCGGGAATCGCTTCGAGCCAGTTCTTC.

The chain recombines TRBV7-2 with TRBJ1-6, with 9 bases lining up with TRBD1. Per germline, CDR1 SGHTA and CDR2 FQGNSA. V lost 5 bases and J lost 10; bases outside the gene matches: 6. This CDR3 has 14 residues. CDR3 loop: CASSTTGGESPLHF. Here the CDR3 DNA reads TGTGCCAGCAGCACAACAGGGGGCGAATCACCCCTCCACTTT.